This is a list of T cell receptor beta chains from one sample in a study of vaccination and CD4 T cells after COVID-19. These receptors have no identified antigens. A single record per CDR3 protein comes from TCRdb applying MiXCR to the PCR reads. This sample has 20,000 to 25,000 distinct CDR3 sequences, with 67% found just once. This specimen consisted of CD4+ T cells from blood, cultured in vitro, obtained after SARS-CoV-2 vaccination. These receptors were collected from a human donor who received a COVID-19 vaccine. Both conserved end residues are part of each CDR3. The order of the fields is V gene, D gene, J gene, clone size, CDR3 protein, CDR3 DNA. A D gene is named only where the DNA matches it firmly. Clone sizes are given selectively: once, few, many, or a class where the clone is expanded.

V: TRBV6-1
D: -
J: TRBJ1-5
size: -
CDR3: CASSRGGNQPQHF
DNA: TGTGCCAGCAGTCGAGGTGGCAATCAGCCCCAGCATTTT

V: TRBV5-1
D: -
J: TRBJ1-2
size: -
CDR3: CASSLVITGGYTF
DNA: TGCGCCAGCAGCTTGGTAATCACGGGGGGCTACACCTTC

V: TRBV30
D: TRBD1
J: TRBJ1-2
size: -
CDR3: CAWKRQGSGGYTF
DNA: TGTGCCTGGAAAAGACAGGGTTCGGGGGGCTACACCTTC

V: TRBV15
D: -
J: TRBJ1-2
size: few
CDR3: CATSRDFSRDYGYTF
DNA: TGTGCCACCAGCAGAGATTTTAGCAGGGACTATGGCTACACCTTC

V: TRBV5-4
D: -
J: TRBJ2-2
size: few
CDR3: CASSLLRGDTGELFF
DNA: TGTGCCAGCAGCTTGTTGAGGGGGGACACCGGGGAGCTGTTTTTT

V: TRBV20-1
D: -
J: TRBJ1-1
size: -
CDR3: CSAGGAFF
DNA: TGCAGTGCGGGAGGAGCTTTCTTT

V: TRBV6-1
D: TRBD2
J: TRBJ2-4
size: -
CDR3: CASSGTSGFQYF
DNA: TGTGCCAGCAGTGGGACTAGCGGATTTCAGTACTTC

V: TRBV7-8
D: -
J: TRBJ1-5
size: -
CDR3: CASSLNPVSAHPQHF
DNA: TGTGCCAGCAGCCTCAACCCAGTCTCCGCTCATCCCCAGCATTTT

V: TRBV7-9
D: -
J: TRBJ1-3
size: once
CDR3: CASSYRTRGASGNTIYF
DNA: TGTGCCAGCAGCTACCGGACGAGAGGGGCCTCTGGAAACACCATATATTTT

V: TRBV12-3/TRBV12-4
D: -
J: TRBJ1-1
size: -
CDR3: CASRPGDGNTEAFF
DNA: TGTGCCAGCAGGCCAGGGGATGGGAACACTGAAGCTTTCTTT

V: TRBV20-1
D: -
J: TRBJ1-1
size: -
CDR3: CSARPTIGGTEAFF
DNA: TGCAGTGCTAGGCCTACGATTGGGGGAACTGAAGCTTTCTTT

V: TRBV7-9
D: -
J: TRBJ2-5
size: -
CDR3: CATRGTGTDGGETQYF
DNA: TGTGCCACCCGGGGGACCGGGACGGACGGGGGAGAGACCCAGTACTTC

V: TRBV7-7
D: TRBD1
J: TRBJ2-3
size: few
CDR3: CASSLDRESDTQYF
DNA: TGTGCCAGCAGCTTGGACAGGGAGTCAGATACGCAGTATTTT

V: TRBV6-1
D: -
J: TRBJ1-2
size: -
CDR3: CASSESLARDYGYTF
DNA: TGTGCCAGCAGTGAATCTTTGGCCAGGGACTATGGCTACACCTTC

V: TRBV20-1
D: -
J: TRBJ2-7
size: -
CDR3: CSARDTRGATYEQYF
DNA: TGCAGTGCTAGAGATACGCGGGGTGCCACCTACGAGCAGTACTTC

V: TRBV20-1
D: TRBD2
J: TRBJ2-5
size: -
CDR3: CSASGLGGAEETQYF
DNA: TGCAGTGCTAGTGGCCTCGGGGGGGCAGAAGAGACCCAGTACTTC

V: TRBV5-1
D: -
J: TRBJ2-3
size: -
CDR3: CASSSQPQGTRDTQYF
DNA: TGCGCCAGCAGCTCCCAACCACAGGGGACTAGAGATACGCAGTATTTT

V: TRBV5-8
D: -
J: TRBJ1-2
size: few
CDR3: CASSLSSGANYGYTF
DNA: TGTGCCAGCAGCTTAAGCTCCGGGGCTAACTATGGCTACACCTTC

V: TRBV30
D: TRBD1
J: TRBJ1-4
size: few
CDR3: CAWRRQGREKLFF
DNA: TGTGCCTGGCGGCGACAGGGACGGGAAAAACTGTTTTTT